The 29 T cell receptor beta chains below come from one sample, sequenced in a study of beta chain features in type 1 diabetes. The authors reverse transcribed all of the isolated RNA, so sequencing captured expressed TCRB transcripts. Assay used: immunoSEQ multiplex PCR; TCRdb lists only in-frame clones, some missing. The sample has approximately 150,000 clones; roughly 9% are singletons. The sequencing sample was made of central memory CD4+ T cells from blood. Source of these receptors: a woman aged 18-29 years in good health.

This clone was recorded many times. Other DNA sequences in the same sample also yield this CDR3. The CDR3 region is CASSLGGNYGYTF. In DNA form, the CDR3 reads TGTGCCAGCAGTTTGGGGGGTAACTATGGCTACACCTTC. The V gene is TRBV28, the J gene TRBJ1-2; possible D gene TRBD1, 5 bases. The germline gives CDR1 MDHEN, CDR2 SYDVKM. The CDR3 runs 13 residues. Trimming stripped 3 bases from V and 1 base from J, with 6 bases between.

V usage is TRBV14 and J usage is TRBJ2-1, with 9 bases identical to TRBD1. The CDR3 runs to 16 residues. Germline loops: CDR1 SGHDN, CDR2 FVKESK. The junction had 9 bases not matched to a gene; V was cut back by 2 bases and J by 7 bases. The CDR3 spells CASSQLRDRVGNEQFF. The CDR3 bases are TGTGCCAGCAGCCAACTCCGGGACAGGGTTGGGAATGAGCAGTTCTTC. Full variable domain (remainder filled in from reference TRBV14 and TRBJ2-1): EAGVTQFPSHSVIEKGQTVTLRCDPISGHDNLYWYRRVMGKEIKFLLHFVKESKQDESGMPNNRFLAERTGGTYSTLKVQPAELEDSGVYFCASSQLRDRVGNEQFFGPGTRLTVL.

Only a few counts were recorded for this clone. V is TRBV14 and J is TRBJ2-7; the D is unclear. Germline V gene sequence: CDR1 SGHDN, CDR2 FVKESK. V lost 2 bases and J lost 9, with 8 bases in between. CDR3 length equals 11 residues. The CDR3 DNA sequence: TGTGCCAGCAGCCAATCAACCGGGCAGTACTTC. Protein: CASSQSTGQYF.

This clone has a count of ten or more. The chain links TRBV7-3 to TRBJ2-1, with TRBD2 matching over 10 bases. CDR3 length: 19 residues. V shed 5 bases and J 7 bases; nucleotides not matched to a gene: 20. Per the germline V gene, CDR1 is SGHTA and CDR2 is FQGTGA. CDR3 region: CASSTPGTSAPSRINEQFF. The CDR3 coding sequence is TGTGCCAGCAGCACCCCGGGGACTAGCGCCCCGAGTCGGATAAATGAGCAGTTCTTC. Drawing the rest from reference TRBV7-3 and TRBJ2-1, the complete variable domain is GAGVSQTPSNKVTEKGKYVELRCDPISGHTALYWYRQSLGQGPEFLIYFQGTGAADDSGLPNDRFFAVRPEGSVSTLKIQRTERGDSAVYLCASSTPGTSAPSRINEQFFGPGTRLTVL.

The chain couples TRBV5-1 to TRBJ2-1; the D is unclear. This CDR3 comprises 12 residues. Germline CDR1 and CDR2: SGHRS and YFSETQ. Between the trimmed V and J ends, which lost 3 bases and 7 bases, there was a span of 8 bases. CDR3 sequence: CASSWSANEQFF. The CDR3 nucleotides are TGCGCCAGCAGCTGGAGTGCGAATGAGCAGTTCTTC.

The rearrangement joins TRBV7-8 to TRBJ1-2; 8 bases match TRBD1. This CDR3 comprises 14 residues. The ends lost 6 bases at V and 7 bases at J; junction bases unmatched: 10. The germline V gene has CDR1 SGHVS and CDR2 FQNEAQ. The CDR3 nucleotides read TGTGCCAGCAGGGGAGCCGGACAGGGAGGTGGCTACACCTTC. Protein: CASRGAGQGGGYTF. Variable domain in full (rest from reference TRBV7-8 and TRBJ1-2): GAGVSQSPRYKVAKRGQDVALRCDPISGHVSLFWYQQALGQGPEFLTYFQNEAQLDKSGLPSDRFFAERPEGSVSTLKIQRTQQEDSAVYLCASRGAGQGGGYTFGSGTRLTVV.

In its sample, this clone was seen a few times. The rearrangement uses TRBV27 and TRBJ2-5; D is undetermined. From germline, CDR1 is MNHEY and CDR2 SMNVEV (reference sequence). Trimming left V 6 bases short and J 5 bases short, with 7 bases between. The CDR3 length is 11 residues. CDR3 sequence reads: CASRSMETQYF. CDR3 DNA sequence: TGTGCCAGCAGATCTATGGAGACCCAGTACTTC.

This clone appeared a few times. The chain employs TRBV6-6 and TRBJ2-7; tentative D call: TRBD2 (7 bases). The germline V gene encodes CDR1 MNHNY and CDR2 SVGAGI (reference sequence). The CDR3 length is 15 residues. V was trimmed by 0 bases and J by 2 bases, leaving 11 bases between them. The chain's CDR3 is CASSYSGRGPYEQYF. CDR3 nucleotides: TGTGCCAGCAGTTACTCAGGGCGGGGGCCCTACGAGCAGTACTTC.

CDR3 nucleotides: TGTGCCTGGAGTTCCGGGGCCTACGAGCAGTACTTC. Its translation is CAWSSGAYEQYF. The chain recombines TRBV30 with TRBJ2-7, with D tentatively TRBD2 (5 bases). Germline values: CDR1 GTSNPN, CDR2 SVGIG (reference sequence). This CDR3 is built from 12 residues. Trimming removed 2 bases from V and 2 bases from J, with 7 bases in between.

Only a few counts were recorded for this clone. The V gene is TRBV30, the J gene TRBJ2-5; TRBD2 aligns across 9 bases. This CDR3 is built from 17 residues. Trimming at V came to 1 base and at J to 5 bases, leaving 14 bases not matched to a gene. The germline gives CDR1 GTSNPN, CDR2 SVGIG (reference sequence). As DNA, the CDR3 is TGTGCCTGGAGTGGTGTAGAGCGGGGGGCCCTTTTGGAGACCCAGTACTTC. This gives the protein CAWSGVERGALLETQYF. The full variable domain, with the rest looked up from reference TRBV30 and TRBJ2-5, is SQTIHQWPATLVQPVGSPLSLECTVEGTSNPNLYWYRQAAGRGLQLLFYSVGIGQISSEVPQNLSASRPQDRQFILSSKKLLLSDSGFYLCAWSGVERGALLETQYFGPGTRLLVL.

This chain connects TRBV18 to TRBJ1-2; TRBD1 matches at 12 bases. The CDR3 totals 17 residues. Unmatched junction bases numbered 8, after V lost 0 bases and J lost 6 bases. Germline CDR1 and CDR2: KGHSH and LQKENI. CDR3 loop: CASSPPPGQGAVDGYTF. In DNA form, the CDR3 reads TGTGCCAGCTCACCACCTCCGGGACAGGGGGCTGTCGATGGCTACACCTTC.

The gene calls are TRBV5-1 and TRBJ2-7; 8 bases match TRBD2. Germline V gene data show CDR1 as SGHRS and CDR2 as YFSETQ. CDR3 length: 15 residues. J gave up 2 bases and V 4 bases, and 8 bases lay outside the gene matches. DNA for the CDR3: TGCGCCAGCAGCCCTCGGACTAGCTCCACCTACGAGCAGTACTTC. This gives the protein CASSPRTSSTYEQYF.

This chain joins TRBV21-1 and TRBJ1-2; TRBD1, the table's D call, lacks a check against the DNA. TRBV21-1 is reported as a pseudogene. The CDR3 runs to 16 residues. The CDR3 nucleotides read TGTGCCAGCAGCAAAGAAGGGACAGGGGGAAACTATGGCTACACCTTC. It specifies CASSKEGTGGNYGYTF.

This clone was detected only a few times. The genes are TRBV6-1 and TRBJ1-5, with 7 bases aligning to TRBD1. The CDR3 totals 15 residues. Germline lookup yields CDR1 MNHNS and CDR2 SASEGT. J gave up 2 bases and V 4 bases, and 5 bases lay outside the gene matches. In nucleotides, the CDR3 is TGTGCCAGCAGTGTACAGGGGTTAGGCAATCAGCCCCAGCATTTT. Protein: CASSVQGLGNQPQHF.

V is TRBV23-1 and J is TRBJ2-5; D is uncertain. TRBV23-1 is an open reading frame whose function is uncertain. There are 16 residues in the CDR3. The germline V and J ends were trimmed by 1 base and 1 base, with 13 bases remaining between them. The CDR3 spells CASSQLDPSPQETQYF. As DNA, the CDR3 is TGCGCCAGCAGTCAATTAGACCCTAGTCCCCAAGAGACCCAGTACTTC.

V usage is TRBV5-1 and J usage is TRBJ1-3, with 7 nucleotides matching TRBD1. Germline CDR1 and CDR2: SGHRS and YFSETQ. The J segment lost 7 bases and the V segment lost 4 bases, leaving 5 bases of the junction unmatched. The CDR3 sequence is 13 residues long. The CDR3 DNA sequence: TGCGCCAGCAGCCCCTTGACAGGGAACACCATATATTTT. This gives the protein CASSPLTGNTIYF.

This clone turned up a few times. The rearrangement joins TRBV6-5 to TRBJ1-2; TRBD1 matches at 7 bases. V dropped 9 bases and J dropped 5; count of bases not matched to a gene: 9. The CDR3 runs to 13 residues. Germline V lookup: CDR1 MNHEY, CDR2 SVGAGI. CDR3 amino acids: CARRTGEGYGYTF. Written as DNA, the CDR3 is TGTGCCAGAAGAACAGGGGAAGGATATGGCTACACCTTC.

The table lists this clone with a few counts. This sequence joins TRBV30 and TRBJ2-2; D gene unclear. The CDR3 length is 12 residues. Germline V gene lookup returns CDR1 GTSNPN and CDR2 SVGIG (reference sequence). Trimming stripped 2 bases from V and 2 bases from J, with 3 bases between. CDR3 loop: CAWSLNTGELFF. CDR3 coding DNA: TGTGCCTGGAGTCTAAACACCGGGGAGCTGTTTTTT.

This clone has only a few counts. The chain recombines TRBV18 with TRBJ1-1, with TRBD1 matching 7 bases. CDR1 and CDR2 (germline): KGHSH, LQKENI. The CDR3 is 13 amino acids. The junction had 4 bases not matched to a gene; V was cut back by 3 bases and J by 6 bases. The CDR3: CASSPGQRAEAFF. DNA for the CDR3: TGTGCCAGCTCACCGGGACAGCGCGCTGAAGCTTTCTTT.

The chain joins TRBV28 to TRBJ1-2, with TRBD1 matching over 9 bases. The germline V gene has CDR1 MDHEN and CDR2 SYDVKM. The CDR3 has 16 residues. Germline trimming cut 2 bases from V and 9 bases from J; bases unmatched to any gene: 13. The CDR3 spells CASSLLGTGPRDRYTF. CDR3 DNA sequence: TGTGCCAGCAGTTTACTAGGGACAGGGCCACGGGATCGCTACACCTTC.

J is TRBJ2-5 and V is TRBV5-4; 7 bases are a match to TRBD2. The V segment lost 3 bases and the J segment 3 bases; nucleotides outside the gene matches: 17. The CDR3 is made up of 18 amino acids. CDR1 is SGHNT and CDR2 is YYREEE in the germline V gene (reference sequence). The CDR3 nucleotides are TGTGCCAGCAGCTCCGGGACTACGGCTAGTCCGGGGGAAGAGACCCAGTACTTC. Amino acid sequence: CASSSGTTASPGEETQYF.

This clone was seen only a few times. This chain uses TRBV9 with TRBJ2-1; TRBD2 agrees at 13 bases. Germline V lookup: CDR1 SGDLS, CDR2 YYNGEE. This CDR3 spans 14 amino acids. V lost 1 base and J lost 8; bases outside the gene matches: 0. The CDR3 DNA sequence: TGTGCCAGCAGCGTAACTAGCGGGAGGGATGAGCAGTTCTTC. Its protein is CASSVTSGRDEQFF.

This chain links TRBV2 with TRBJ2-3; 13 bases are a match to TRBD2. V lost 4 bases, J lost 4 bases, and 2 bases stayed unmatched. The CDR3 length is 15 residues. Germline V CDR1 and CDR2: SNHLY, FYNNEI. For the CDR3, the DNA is TGTGCCAGCAGTGTCACTAGCGGGGGGGCAGATACGCAGTATTTT. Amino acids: CASSVTSGGADTQYF.

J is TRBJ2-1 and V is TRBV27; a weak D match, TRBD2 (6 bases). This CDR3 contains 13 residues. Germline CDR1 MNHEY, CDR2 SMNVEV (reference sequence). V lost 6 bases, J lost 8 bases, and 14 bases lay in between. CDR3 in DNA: TGTGCCAGCAGCCCTTACGGGGGAGATGAGCAGTTCTTC. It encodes CASSPYGGDEQFF.

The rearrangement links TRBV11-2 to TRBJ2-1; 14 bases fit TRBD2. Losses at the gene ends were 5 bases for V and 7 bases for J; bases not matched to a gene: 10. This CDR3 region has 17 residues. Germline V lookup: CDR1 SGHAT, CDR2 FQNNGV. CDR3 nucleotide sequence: TGTGCCAGCAGCCAAGATCTCAGGACTAGCGGGGGGAATGAGCAGTTCTTC. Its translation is CASSQDLRTSGGNEQFF.

For the CDR3, the DNA is TGTGCCAGCAGCCGGATGGGCCAGAACACTGAAGCTTTCTTT. It translates to CASSRMGQNTEAFF. V gene TRBV7-9 combines with J gene TRBJ1-1, with D uncertain. Germline assignment: CDR1 SEHNR and CDR2 FQNEAQ (reference sequence). CDR3 length equals 14 residues. Trimming removed 5 bases at V and 1 base at J, with 11 bases between.

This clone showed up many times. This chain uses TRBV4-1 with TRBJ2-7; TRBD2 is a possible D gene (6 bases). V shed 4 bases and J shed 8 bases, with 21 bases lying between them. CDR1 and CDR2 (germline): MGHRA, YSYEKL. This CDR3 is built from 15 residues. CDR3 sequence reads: CASSPGGLTDLKQYF. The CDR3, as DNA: TGCGCCAGCAGCCCTGGGGGACTGACGGATTTGAAGCAGTACTTC.

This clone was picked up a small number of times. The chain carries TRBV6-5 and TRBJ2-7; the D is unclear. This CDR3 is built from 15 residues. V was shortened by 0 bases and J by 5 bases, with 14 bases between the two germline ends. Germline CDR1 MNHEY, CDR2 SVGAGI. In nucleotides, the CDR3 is TGTGCCAGCAGTTACTCGAAAGTCCCATGGCACGAGCAGTACTTC. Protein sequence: CASSYSKVPWHEQYF.

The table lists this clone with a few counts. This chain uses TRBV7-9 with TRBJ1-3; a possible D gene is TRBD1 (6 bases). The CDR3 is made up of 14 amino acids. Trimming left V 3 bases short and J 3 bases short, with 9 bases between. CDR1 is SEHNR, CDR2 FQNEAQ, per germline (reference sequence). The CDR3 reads CASSFNRVGNTIYF. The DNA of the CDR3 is TGTGCCAGCAGCTTCAACAGGGTTGGAAACACCATATATTTT.